One and the same sample provided the 27 T cell receptor beta chains below, sequenced in a study of T cells in Graves' hyperthyroidism and ophthalmopathy. There were TCR beta CDR3 regions amplified from RNA transcripts. An initial round of RT-PCR targeting the TCR CDR3 relied on the HTBI primer set. A single record per CDR3 protein comes from TCRdb applying MiXCR to the multiplex PCR reads. Of hundreds of thousands of distinct CDR3 sequences listed, less than 30% are singletons. The sequencing input was blood. The source is a middle-aged man with Graves' hyperthyroidism that later progressed to Graves' ophthalmopathy.

This chain joins TRBV6-1 and TRBJ1-3; 8 bases agree with TRBD1. The CDR3 has 15 amino acids. V gave up 6 bases and J gave up 3 bases; unmatched junction bases: 7. Per the germline V gene, CDR1 is MNHNS and CDR2 is SASEGT. The DNA for the CDR3 is TGTGCCAGCAGACAAGACAGGGGAGTTGGAAACACCATATATTTT. Translation: CASRQDRGVGNTIYF.

The gene calls are TRBV6-1 and TRBJ1-1, with 7 positions matching TRBD1. Losses at the gene ends were 1 base for V and 4 bases for J; bases not matched to a gene: 9. From germline, CDR1 is MNHNS and CDR2 SASEGT. The CDR3 covers 16 residues. CDR3 nucleotides: TGTGCCAGCAGTGAAGGGCAGGGGGTGTGGGTCACTGAAGCTTTCTTT. As protein: CASSEGQGVWVTEAFF.

The gene calls are TRBV6-2 or TRBV6-3 and TRBJ1-5; TRBD1 is a possible D gene (6 bases). Germline V gives CDR1 MNHEY, CDR2 SVGEGT. This CDR3 contains 15 residues. The ends were cut back, 6 bases at V and 0 bases at J, with 12 bases in the middle. The CDR3 loop reads CASSGTLYSNQPQHF. CDR3 sequence (DNA): TGTGCCAGCAGCGGGACACTCTATAGCAATCAGCCCCAGCATTTT.

The sample holds a few counts of this clonotype. CDR3: CSATSAIGVGTGSREQYF. CDR3 nucleotides: TGCAGTGCTACATCGGCGATTGGGGTAGGGACAGGGAGTAGGGAGCAGTACTTC. The chain couples TRBV20-1 to TRBJ2-7; 9 bases map to TRBD1. The CDR3 has 18 residues. The J segment lost 7 bases and the V segment lost 4 bases, leaving 23 bases of the junction unmatched. CDR1 DFQATT and CDR2 SNEGSKA come from the germline V gene (reference sequence).

This clonotype was detected ten times or more. The V gene is TRBV13, the J gene TRBJ2-7, with 10 nucleotides matching TRBD1. In germline, CDR1 is PRHDT, CDR2 FYEKMQ (reference sequence). The V segment lost 3 bases and the J segment 3 bases; nucleotides outside the gene matches: 5. CDR3 length equals 15 residues. CDR3 sequence: CASSFPTGGVYEQYF. The CDR3 nucleotides are TGTGCCAGCAGCTTTCCGACAGGGGGCGTCTACGAGCAGTACTTC.

This clonotype was counted many times. The genes are TRBV27 and TRBJ2-7; perhaps TRBD2 as D (6 bases). This CDR3 contains 15 residues. Germline V gene sequence: CDR1 MNHEY, CDR2 SMNVEV (reference sequence). V lost 4 bases and J 2 bases, leaving 15 bases between the germline ends. The CDR3 protein is CASSSPRTGAYEQYF. DNA for the CDR3: TGTGCCAGCAGTTCCCCCCGCACGGGAGCCTACGAGCAGTACTTC.

This clonotype came up many times. The genes are TRBV28 and TRBJ2-7; D uncertain. CDR3 size: 14 residues. V lost 6 bases and J 0 bases, leaving 12 bases between the germline ends. Germline V gene lookup returns CDR1 MDHEN and CDR2 SYDVKM. CDR3 sequence reads: CASRTGWSSYEQYF. Written as DNA, the CDR3 is TGTGCCAGCAGAACTGGGTGGAGCTCCTACGAGCAGTACTTC.

This clonotype showed up many times. J is TRBJ2-7 and V is TRBV18; TRBD2 matches 8 bases. V dropped 8 bases and J dropped 7; count of bases not matched to a gene: 16. The CDR3 has 15 amino acids. The germline gives CDR1 KGHSH, CDR2 LQKENI. This CDR3 is CASRTGREGRREQYF. The CDR3 region has the DNA TGTGCCAGCCGAACGGGCCGGGAGGGCCGTAGGGAGCAGTACTTC.

This chain links TRBV12-3 or TRBV12-4 with TRBJ1-1; D may be TRBD1 (6 bases). The CDR3 loop spans 15 amino acids. Deletions cut 2 bases from V and 4 bases from J, with 14 bases between. The DNA of the CDR3 is TGTGCCAGCAGTTTACCCAGGGGTATCGGCACTGAAGCTTTCTTT. Translating gives CASSLPRGIGTEAFF.

This clonotype occurred many times. The gene calls are TRBV28 and TRBJ2-5; D unresolved. V was shortened by 5 bases and J by 1 base, with 8 bases between the two germline ends. Germline V gene data show CDR1 as MDHEN and CDR2 as SYDVKM. This CDR3 spans 13 amino acids. CDR3 protein: CASSGPFQETQYF. CDR3 in DNA: TGTGCCAGCAGTGGACCGTTCCAAGAGACCCAGTACTTC.

The chain links TRBV6-5 to TRBJ1-2; D remains unclear. The CDR3 sequence is 14 residues long. Trimming removed 4 bases at V and 13 bases at J, with 22 bases between. The germline gives CDR1 MNHEY, CDR2 SVGAGI. Written as DNA, the CDR3 is TGTGCCAGCAGTTCCCCCGAAGGCAACCCACAGTCCACCTTC. Protein product: CASSSPEGNPQSTF.

This clonotype was counted at least ten times. The chain recombines TRBV30 with TRBJ1-1; unclear D gene. This CDR3 comprises 13 residues. Germline V lookup: CDR1 GTSNPN, CDR2 SVGIG (reference sequence). Trimming stripped 4 bases from V and 3 bases from J, with 12 bases between. CDR3 DNA: TGTGCCTGGACCCTGCCCGCAGACACTGAAGCTTTCTTT. This gives the protein CAWTLPADTEAFF.

In its sample, this clonotype was seen many times. The chain uses TRBV11-1 and TRBJ1-1; 12 bases align to TRBD1. With V trimmed by 5 bases and J by 3 bases, 10 bases remained unmatched. CDR1 and CDR2 (germline): SGHAT, FQDESV (reference sequence). This CDR3 is 17 amino acids long. The CDR3 here is CASSESGTGGGDTEAFF. The CDR3 DNA follows: TGTGCCAGCAGCGAATCCGGGACAGGGGGCGGGGACACTGAAGCTTTCTTT.

The sample holds many counts of this clonotype. This chain links TRBV7-9 with TRBJ2-5; 9 bases are a match to TRBD1. The trim removed 2 bases at V and 5 bases at J, leaving 3 bases unmatched. The CDR3 consists of 14 residues. Germline V gene data show CDR1 as SEHNR and CDR2 as FQNEAQ (reference sequence). Here the CDR3 reads CASSLTGGTETQYF. In nucleotides, the CDR3 is TGTGCCAGCAGCTTAACAGGGGGCACCGAGACCCAGTACTTC.

V usage is TRBV6-2 or TRBV6-3 and J usage is TRBJ2-7, with TRBD1 identical over 8 bases. The CDR3 extends over 15 amino acids. Germline V gene lookup returns CDR1 MNHEY and CDR2 SVGEGT. With 5 bases clipped from V and 6 bases from J, the junction kept 12 bases outside the gene matches. In DNA form, the CDR3 reads TGTGCCAGCAGTCGATCGGACAGGGAAACATCCGAGCAGTACTTC. Its protein is CASSRSDRETSEQYF.

This clonotype has at least ten counts. The CDR3 loop is CASSTTQMGDTEAFF. Here the CDR3 DNA reads TGTGCCAGCAGTACGACCCAAATGGGCGACACTGAAGCTTTCTTT. V gene TRBV12-3 or TRBV12-4 combines with J gene TRBJ1-1; no clear D gene. Trimming removed 5 bases from V and 3 bases from J, with 16 bases in between. The CDR3 has 15 residues.

This clonotype was seen ten or more times. The chain has TRBV29-1 and TRBJ1-1; 8 nucleotides align to TRBD1. This CDR3 is 12 amino acids long. Germline CDR1 and CDR2: SQVTM and ANQGSEA. V was clipped by 2 bases and J by 5 bases; unmatched bases: 1. The CDR3: CSVETGGTEAFF. CDR3 sequence (DNA): TGCAGCGTTGAAACAGGGGGGACTGAAGCTTTCTTT.

The chain carries TRBV20-1 and TRBJ2-5; D is perhaps TRBD2 (6 bases). CDR1 and CDR2 (germline): DFQATT, SNEGSKA (reference sequence). V was pared by 6 bases and J by 1 base, with 15 bases between. The CDR3 spans 14 residues. Here the CDR3 DNA reads TGCAGTGCACCCCCAGCGGGCATCCAAGAGACCCAGTACTTC. Protein product: CSAPPAGIQETQYF.

This clonotype was seen many times. The chain couples TRBV9 to TRBJ2-7; 7 bases line up with TRBD1. Germline CDR1 and CDR2: SGDLS and YYNGEE. Trimming at V came to 0 bases and at J to 3 bases, leaving 6 bases not matched to a gene. This CDR3 is 15 amino acids long. The CDR3 spells CASSVGGGPNYEQYF. The CDR3 DNA reads as TGTGCCAGCAGCGTAGGAGGGGGCCCCAACTACGAGCAGTACTTC. The whole variable domain, remainder taken from reference TRBV9 and TRBJ2-7, is DSGVTQTPKHLITATGQRVTLRCSPRSGDLSVYWYQQSLDQGLQFLIQYYNGEERAKGNILERFSAQQFPDLHSELNLSSLELGDSALYFCASSVGGGPNYEQYFGPGTRLTVT.

This chain connects TRBV29-1 to TRBJ2-7; no clear D. V was cut by 4 bases and J by 3 bases, with 10 bases left in between. Germline V gene sequence: CDR1 SQVTM, CDR2 ANQGSEA. This CDR3 is 12 amino acids long. The CDR3 region is CSVGVRNYEQYF. The DNA of the CDR3 is TGCAGCGTTGGAGTACGAAACTACGAGCAGTACTTC.

This clonotype was seen ten or more times. The chain combines TRBV5-1 with TRBJ1-1; D is uncertain. CDR1 is SGHRS, CDR2 YFSETQ, per germline. The CDR3 is made up of 12 amino acids. V was clipped by 4 bases and J by 1 base, with 5 bases between them. CDR3 region: CASSEGNTEAFF. DNA of the CDR3: TGCGCCAGCAGCGAAGGGAACACTGAAGCTTTCTTT.

V is TRBV10-3 and J is TRBJ1-1; TRBD1 matches 9 bases. Germline trimming cut 6 bases from V and 5 bases from J; bases unmatched to any gene: 7. There are 14 residues in the CDR3. Germline CDR1 ENHRY, CDR2 SYGVKD. CDR3: CAIRGQGRKTEAFF. Here the CDR3 DNA reads TGTGCCATCAGAGGACAGGGGCGAAAAACTGAAGCTTTCTTT.

The table lists this clonotype with many counts. The chain links TRBV4-1 to TRBJ2-4; D tentatively reads TRBD1 or TRBD2 (6 bases each). The V and J ends lost 0 bases and 11 bases respectively, with 17 bases between them. CDR1 and CDR2 from the germline V gene are MGHRA and YSYEKL. CDR3 size: 15 residues. The CDR3 sequence is CASSQDRQGRTFQYF. CDR3 in DNA: TGCGCCAGCAGCCAAGATCGGCAGGGGAGGACATTTCAGTACTTC.

At least ten counts were recorded for this clonotype. The J gene is TRBJ2-5, the V gene TRBV28, with 7 bases matching TRBD2. V lost 8 bases, J lost 5 bases, and 11 bases stayed unmatched. Per the germline V gene, CDR1 is MDHEN and CDR2 is SYDVKM. This CDR3 has 14 residues. This CDR3 is CASVATGGKETQYF. Written as DNA, the CDR3 is TGTGCCAGCGTTGCCACGGGAGGAAAGGAGACCCAGTACTTC.

The table lists this clonotype with many counts. This chain uses TRBV2 with TRBJ1-1; unclear D gene. The V end lost 3 bases, the J end lost 2 bases, and 10 bases lay between the germline ends. Germline V gene lookup returns CDR1 SNHLY and CDR2 FYNNEI. The CDR3 covers 14 residues. The chain's CDR3 is CASSDMMENTEAFF. For the CDR3, the DNA is TGTGCCAGCAGTGATATGATGGAAAACACTGAAGCTTTCTTT.

This sequence joins TRBV7-3 and TRBJ2-2; 9 nucleotides agree with TRBD1. V shed 4 bases, J shed 8 bases, and the junction held 5 bases outside the gene matches. CDR1 SGHTA and CDR2 FQGTGA come from the germline V gene. The CDR3 totals 14 residues. The DNA of the CDR3 is TGTGCCAGCAGCTCGCAACAGGGGGCTGGGGAGCTGTTTTTT. Amino acids: CASSSQQGAGELFF.

This clonotype was seen ten or more times. The chain combines TRBV6-1 with TRBJ2-2, with unresolved D. The CDR3 loop spans 15 amino acids. V lost 4 bases to trimming and J lost 0 bases, with 9 bases between them. The germline gives CDR1 MNHNS, CDR2 SASEGT. The CDR3 DNA reads TGTGCCAGCAGTGGACTGTCCGCGAACACCGGGGAGCTGTTTTTT. The encoded protein is CASSGLSANTGELFF.